Each of the 13 T cell receptor beta chains below was sequenced from the same sample in a study of Ad26.COV2.S vaccination and SARS-CoV-2 variants. Sequenced by immunoSEQ multiplex PCR; TCRdb stores in-frame clones only, minus some. Of 400,000 or so clones listed, roughly nine tenths are singletons. The treatment denotes: some 20 received Ad26.COV2.S at low or high dose, single or two shots; 5 received placebo; per-sample allocation not given. Sampling happened 63 days after the first vaccine or placebo injection. The sample in question was peripheral blood, obtained in a trial of Ad26.COV2.S vaccine versus placebo. The receptors were sampled from a person aged 18-65 years who received the Ad26.COV2.S COVID-19 vaccine or a placebo.

The chain employs TRBV5-4 and TRBJ2-3, with 9 nucleotides matching TRBD2. J was trimmed by 6 bases and V by 0 bases; bases with no gene match: 5. The length of the CDR3 is 15 residues. The germline CDR1 and CDR2 sequences are SGHNT and YYREEE (reference sequence). The CDR3, as DNA: TGTGCCAGCAGCTTGGAAGCGGGGGGATCGGATACGCAGTATTTT. This gives the protein CASSLEAGGSDTQYF.

This chain joins TRBV5-1 and TRBJ1-2; D may be TRBD1 (6 bases). The CDR3 has 14 residues. CDR1 SGHRS and CDR2 YFSETQ come from the germline V gene. V was trimmed by 2 bases and J by 3 bases, leaving 11 bases between them. The CDR3 spells CASSLQGGDYGYTF. CDR3 sequence (DNA): TGCGCCAGCAGCTTACAGGGTGGAGACTATGGCTACACCTTC.

The chain couples TRBV6-5 to TRBJ1-3; D is ambiguous. The germline V gene encodes CDR1 MNHEY and CDR2 SVGAGI. The V end lost 0 bases, the J end lost 2 bases, and 8 bases lay between the germline ends. The CDR3 consists of 15 residues. CDR3 sequence: CASSYSREPGNTIYF. The CDR3 DNA follows: TGTGCCAGCAGTTACTCGCGGGAACCTGGAAACACCATATATTTT.

The CDR3 DNA follows: TGTGCCAGCAGACGAGGACAGGGGCGAGGCGGGGAGCTGTTTTTT. This gives the protein CASRRGQGRGGELFF. This chain uses TRBV3-1 (or the pseudogene TRBV3-2) with TRBJ2-2, with 9 nucleotides matching TRBD1. J was trimmed by 7 bases and V by 6 bases; bases with no gene match: 9. Germline CDR1 and CDR2: LGHDT and YNNKEL (reference sequence). The CDR3 length is 15 residues.

This chain links TRBV5-6 with TRBJ2-7; 9 bases align to TRBD1. The CDR3 length is 15 residues. Germline V CDR1 and CDR2: SGHDT, YYEEEE. V lost 1 base, J lost 1 base, and 3 bases stayed unmatched. CDR3 amino acids: CASSLLDRGSYEQYF. DNA for the CDR3: TGTGCCAGCAGCTTGTTAGACAGGGGGTCCTACGAGCAGTACTTC.

The chain uses TRBV15 and TRBJ1-2; no definite D call. Germline V gives CDR1 LNHNV, CDR2 YYDKDF (reference sequence). The germline V and J ends were trimmed by 5 bases and 6 bases, with 16 bases remaining between them. CDR3 length: 14 amino acids. The CDR3 nucleotides read TGTGCCACCAGCTTCCCTCCGGCGGGGAATGGCTACACCTTC. Its protein product is CATSFPPAGNGYTF.

V is TRBV14 and J is TRBJ1-2, with no clear D. Looked up from germline, CDR1 is SGHDN and CDR2 is FVKESK. This CDR3 is 13 amino acids long. Trimming cost V 1 base and J 8 bases, with 11 bases left between them. As DNA, the CDR3 is TGTGCCAGCAGCCAAGGGGAACTATGGGGCTACACCTTC. It codes for CASSQGELWGYTF.

This chain connects TRBV7-2 to TRBJ1-2; D is perhaps TRBD1 (5 bases). V was cut by 0 bases and J by 6 bases, with 14 bases left in between. CDR3 length: 15 residues. Germline CDR1 and CDR2: SGHTA and FQGNSA. CDR3 nucleotide sequence: TGTGCCAGCAGCTTAGCGGGGCGAGTAAAGAATGGCTACACCTTC. Amino acids: CASSLAGRVKNGYTF.

V gene TRBV2 combines with J gene TRBJ2-1; tentatively, D is TRBD1 (6 bases). This CDR3 comprises 16 residues. The germline gives CDR1 SNHLY, CDR2 FYNNEI. The V and J ends lost 6 bases and 6 bases respectively, with 21 bases between them. The CDR3 DNA follows: TGTGCCAGCAGAAGACAGGATTCCCCGATGAGCAATGAGCAGTTCTTC. Its translation is CASRRQDSPMSNEQFF.

This clone was detected only once. V gene TRBV7-2 combines with J gene TRBJ2-1; D call uncertain. This CDR3 has 13 residues. V was trimmed by 2 bases and J by 9 bases, leaving 11 bases between them. Germline V CDR1 and CDR2: SGHTA, FQGNSA. DNA for the CDR3: TGTGCCAGCAGCTTAAGACCTGACGTTGAGCAGTTCTTC. Amino acids: CASSLRPDVEQFF.

J is TRBJ1-2 and V is TRBV6-5; tentatively, D is TRBD1 (5 bases). Germline values: CDR1 MNHEY, CDR2 SVGAGI. The ends were cut back, 4 bases at V and 0 bases at J, with 12 bases in the middle. This CDR3 is built from 15 residues. The CDR3 protein is CASSSLGDSNYGYTF. As DNA, the CDR3 is TGTGCCAGCAGTTCTCTCGGGGACTCTAACTATGGCTACACCTTC.

This chain connects TRBV5-1 to TRBJ2-5; unclear D gene. CDR1 is SGHRS, CDR2 YFSETQ, per germline. The CDR3 extends over 14 amino acids. The germline V and J ends were trimmed by 1 base and 2 bases, with 9 bases remaining between them. The CDR3 sequence: CASSLSPQQETQYF. DNA for the CDR3: TGCGCCAGCAGCTTGAGTCCGCAGCAAGAGACCCAGTACTTC.

The V gene is TRBV4-1, the J gene TRBJ2-2; D tentatively reads TRBD1 or TRBD2 (6 bases each). Trimming took 3 bases from V and 9 from J, leaving 17 bases between them. Germline V gene lookup returns CDR1 MGHRA and CDR2 YSYEKL. The CDR3 contains 15 residues. As DNA, the CDR3 is TGCGCCAGCAGCCATCCGGGGGCGAAATCAAGGGAGCTGTTTTTT. Translating it yields CASSHPGAKSRELFF.